The text below deals with one T cell receptor beta chain. The sample is drawn from a study of blood T cell repertoires in COVID-19. Here immunoSEQ multiplex PCR was the method, and the copy in TCRdb shows in-frame clones only, minus some. The repertoire has approximately 210,000 clones, 85% to 90% of them found once; the top ten carry around 1.5%. In germline, CDR1 is GTSNPN, CDR2 SVGIG (reference sequence). V was pared by 2 bases and J by 2 bases, with 10 bases between. CDR3 length: 14 amino acids. The source of this sequence is a man between 18 and 35 years old with active or convalescent COVID-19. Sequencing input: peripheral blood. The chain couples TRBV30 to TRBJ1-5; TRBD1 might be the D (5 bases). The CDR3 DNA reads TGTGCCTGGAGTAAGAAACAGGGCAATCAGCCCCAGCATTTT. Translated, it gives CAWSKKQGNQPQHF. The whole variable domain, filled in from reference TRBV30 and TRBJ1-5, reads SQTIHQWPATLVQPVGSPLSLECTVEGTSNPNLYWYRQAAGRGLQLLFYSVGIGQISSEVPQNLSASRPQDRQFILSSKKLLLSDSGFYLCAWSKKQGNQPQHFGDGTRLSIL.